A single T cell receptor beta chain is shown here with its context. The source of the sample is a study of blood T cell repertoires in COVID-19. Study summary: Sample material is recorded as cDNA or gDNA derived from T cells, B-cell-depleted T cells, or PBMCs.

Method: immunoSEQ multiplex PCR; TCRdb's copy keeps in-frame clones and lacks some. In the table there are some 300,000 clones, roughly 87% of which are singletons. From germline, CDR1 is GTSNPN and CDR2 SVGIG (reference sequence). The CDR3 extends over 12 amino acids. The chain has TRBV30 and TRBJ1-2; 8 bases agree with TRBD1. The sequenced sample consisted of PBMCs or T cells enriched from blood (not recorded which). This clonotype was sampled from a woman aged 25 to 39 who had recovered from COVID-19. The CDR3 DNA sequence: TGTGCGTGCTGGACAGGGAACTATGGCTACACCTTC. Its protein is CACWTGNYGYTF.